The clone carrying this TCR beta chain appeared once. As yet, its antigen is unknown. This sample is drawn from a study of cytomegalovirus exposure and HLA in healthy donors. Notes on the study in general: In a later analysis, parvovirus B19, influenza, CMV and Epstein-Barr virus appeared linked to several top co-occurrence clusters. Cytomegalovirus status was reportedly diagnosed by the classifier with high specificity and sensitivity. Over 150 TCR beta chains were listed as cytomegalovirus-associated. Researchers reported in a later analysis that a missense DCLRE1C variant was tied to TCR beta V- and J-gene trimming.

A multiplex PCR was run with 60 Vbeta primers and 13 Jbeta primers. Produced via immunoSEQ multiplex PCR; TCRdb's table is partial and in-frame only. The sample lists roughly 120,000 clones, 65% to 85% occurring once. Between the trimmed V and J ends, which lost 7 bases and 6 bases, there was a span of 8 bases. The CDR3 has 11 residues. CDR1 is SNHLY, CDR2 FYNNEI, per germline. This TCR was sampled from a woman aged 18-30 years in good health and CMV-seronegative. The sequenced sample consisted of PBMCs. The chain combines TRBV2 with TRBJ2-3, with D possibly TRBD2 on 5 matching bases. DNA for the CDR3: TGTGCCAGCAAAAGGAGGGATACGCAGTATTTT. Its translation: CASKRRDTQYF.